The T cell receptor beta chain described here comes from a study of cytomegalovirus exposure and HLA in healthy donors. Points from the study as a whole: About 90% or about 30% of the time was how often most TCR beta V segments were productive, according to an earlier analysis.

Of note for this clone: What it binds is unknown.

Researchers ran the PCR with 60 Vbeta and 13 Jbeta primers. Profiling relied on immunoSEQ multiplex PCR, and the TCRdb table lists in-frame clones only, not all of them. The sample totals around 140,000 clones. This CDR3 has 15 residues. The germline CDR1 and CDR2 sequences are MNHNS and SASEGT. Trimming took 3 bases from V and 1 from J; bases not matched to a gene: 3. Sequencing was carried out using PBMCs. The receptor was derived from a woman in her 50s in good health and CMV-seronegative. The chain links TRBV6-1 to TRBJ1-3; the match to TRBD1 covers 7 bases. DNA of the CDR3: TGTGCCAGCAGTGAGGGCAGGGGGTCTGGAAACACCATATATTTT. This gives the protein CASSEGRGSGNTIYF.